Below, 30 T cell receptor beta chains from the same sample are listed, as sequenced in a study of blood T cell repertoires in COVID-19. Clones were sequenced by immunoSEQ multiplex PCR, and TCRdb holds only the in-frame ones, with some missing. The sample has over 250,000 clones, 80% to 85% seen once. Sequenced sample: PBMCs or T cells enriched from blood (not recorded which). The receptors here all came from a man in his forties or fifties who had been exposed to COVID-19.

This clone was detected a few times. The chain has TRBV29-1 and TRBJ1-6; D is unclear. Germline CDR1 and CDR2: SQVTM and ANQGSEA. Deletions cut 4 bases from V and 7 bases from J, with 11 bases between. There are 13 residues in the CDR3. CDR3 nucleotide sequence: TGCAGCGTTGGGGAAGAGGGAAATTCACCCCTCCACTTT. Translation: CSVGEEGNSPLHF.

This clone was counted only a few times. The V and J genes are TRBV10-3 and TRBJ2-3; 9 bases fit TRBD2. Per germline, CDR1 ENHRY and CDR2 SYGVKD. There are 16 residues in the CDR3. J was trimmed by 4 bases and V by 6 bases; bases with no gene match: 11. CDR3: CAIRGAGGPSADTQYF. As DNA, the CDR3 is TGTGCCATCAGGGGGGCGGGAGGGCCGAGCGCAGATACGCAGTATTTT.

The chain has TRBV11-2 and TRBJ2-3; 8 bases match TRBD2. CDR1 and CDR2 from the germline V gene are SGHAT and FQNNGV. V shed 1 base, J shed 2 bases, and the junction held 11 bases outside the gene matches. The CDR3 runs to 18 residues. The CDR3 nucleotides are TGTGCCAGCAGCTTAGTTGCACCCGGGGGGGGCTCCACAGATACGCAGTATTTT. It yields the protein CASSLVAPGGGSTDTQYF.

The V call is TRBV30, the J call TRBJ2-3; 7 positions agree with TRBD2. Trimming removed 4 bases from V and 0 bases from J; junction bases left unmatched: 4. CDR1 is GTSNPN, CDR2 SVGIG, per germline (reference sequence). The CDR3 is made up of 14 amino acids. The chain's CDR3 is CAWNGGISTDTQYF. The DNA for the CDR3 is TGTGCCTGGAACGGGGGGATAAGCACAGATACGCAGTATTTT.

This rearrangement joins TRBV7-2 to TRBJ2-3; possible D gene TRBD2, 6 bases. There are 16 residues in the CDR3. V lost 1 base and J lost 0, with 11 bases in between. From germline, CDR1 is SGHTA and CDR2 FQGNSA. The CDR3, as DNA: TGTGCCAGCAGCTTAGTGGTAGCGGCGAGCACAGATACGCAGTATTTT. This translates into CASSLVVAASTDTQYF.

The chain combines TRBV6-5 with TRBJ2-2, with a weak D call TRBD2 (6 bases). Trimming removed 5 bases at V and 0 bases at J, with 10 bases between. The CDR3 has 15 amino acids. Germline V gene lookup returns CDR1 MNHEY and CDR2 SVGAGI. The CDR3 sequence is CASSPWGANTGELFF. The CDR3 DNA is TGTGCCAGCAGTCCCTGGGGGGCGAACACCGGGGAGCTGTTTTTT.

CDR3 in DNA: TGTGCCAGCAGCACGAGTTGGGACAGGGTCGGTGAGCAGTTCTTC. Amino acid sequence: CASSTSWDRVGEQFF. The rearrangement links TRBV9 to TRBJ2-1; TRBD1 matches 9 bases. The CDR3 covers 15 residues. Per germline, CDR1 SGDLS and CDR2 YYNGEE. Trimming at V came to 4 bases and at J to 9 bases, leaving 11 bases not matched to a gene.

Notes on this clone: Other DNA sequences from this sample encode an identical CDR3 as well. The chain links TRBV3-1 (or the pseudogene TRBV3-2) to TRBJ1-2; TRBD1 aligns across 9 bases. The V gene's germline CDR1 is LGHDT and CDR2 YNNKEL (reference sequence). The CDR3 loop spans 15 amino acids. Losses at the gene ends were 1 base for V and 4 bases for J; bases not matched to a gene: 4. CDR3 amino acids: CASSQAGTGPYGYTF. The CDR3 bases are TGTGCCAGCAGCCAAGCCGGGACAGGGCCCTATGGCTACACCTTC.

The chain has TRBV5-6 and TRBJ1-2; D not certain. This CDR3 comprises 12 residues. Trimming pared 4 bases from V and 4 bases from J, leaving 8 bases between. Germline V lookup: CDR1 SGHDT, CDR2 YYEEEE. The CDR3 here is CASSVRSYGYTF. The CDR3 DNA sequence: TGTGCCAGCAGCGTACGGAGCTATGGCTACACCTTC.

This clone was counted once. The chain employs TRBV19 and TRBJ1-1; D unclear. This CDR3 has 13 amino acids. Germline V gene sequence: CDR1 LNHDA, CDR2 SQIVND (reference sequence). V was shortened by 4 bases and J by 5 bases, with 11 bases between the two germline ends. The DNA for the CDR3 is TGTGCCAGTAGTACTCCCCCTTATACTGAAGCTTTCTTT. The encoded protein is CASSTPPYTEAFF.

The chain combines TRBV19 with TRBJ2-2; no clear D. Per the germline V gene, CDR1 is LNHDA and CDR2 is SQIVND (reference sequence). The ends were cut back, 3 bases at V and 10 bases at J, with 6 bases in the middle. CDR3 length: 11 residues. In DNA form, the CDR3 reads TGTGCCAGTAGTATCGGTGCGGAGCTGTTTTTT. This gives the protein CASSIGAELFF.

In this sample, this clone turned up once. The chain joins TRBV11-2 to TRBJ2-1; 10 nucleotides align to TRBD2. The V gene's germline CDR1 is SGHAT and CDR2 FQNNGV. The V gene end was trimmed by 2 bases and the J gene end by 6 bases; junction bases not matched to a gene: 1. The CDR3 has 14 amino acids. The CDR3 DNA reads TGTGCCAGCAGCTTACAGCGGGAGGGCAATGAGCAGTTCTTC. Translation: CASSLQREGNEQFF.

A note on this clone: The sample carries other DNA sequences with the same CDR3. This chain links TRBV18 with TRBJ1-5; D not resolved. The germline gives CDR1 KGHSH, CDR2 LQKENI. Trimming took off 3 bases at V and 1 base at J, with 4 bases between the two ends. The CDR3 totals 13 residues. The CDR3 region has the DNA TGTGCCAGCTCACCCTCGAGCAATCAGCCCCAGCATTTT. The encoded protein is CASSPSSNQPQHF.

V usage is TRBV9 and J usage is TRBJ1-3; maybe TRBD1 (6 bases). V was cut by 6 bases and J by 3 bases, with 19 bases left in between. Germline assignment: CDR1 SGDLS and CDR2 YYNGEE. CDR3 length equals 16 residues. CDR3 nucleotide sequence: TGTGCCAGCACTAGTATGCGGGGGCAGCTTGGAAACACCATATATTTT. Residues: CASTSMRGQLGNTIYF.

The chain combines TRBV11-2 with TRBJ2-3; 8 bases agree with TRBD1. The germline CDR1 and CDR2 sequences are SGHAT and FQNNGV. V lost 5 bases, J lost 5 bases, and 6 bases stayed unmatched. CDR3 size: 14 residues. The CDR3 is CASSSRGQGDTQYF. CDR3 nucleotide sequence: TGTGCCAGCAGCAGCAGGGGGCAGGGAGATACGCAGTATTTT.

CDR3 amino acids: CASSTSLHPSEQYF. For the CDR3, the DNA is TGCGCCAGCAGCACATCGCTCCATCCAAGCGAGCAGTACTTC. The chain joins TRBV5-1 to TRBJ2-7; D ambiguous. CDR1 is SGHRS, CDR2 YFSETQ, per germline. The CDR3 has 14 amino acids. With 4 bases removed from V and 6 bases from J, the gap between germline ends came to 17 bases. Together with reference TRBV5-1 and TRBJ2-7, the CDR3 gives the full variable domain: KAGVTQTPRYLIKTRGQQVTLSCSPISGHRSVSWYQQTPGQGLQFLFEYFSETQRNKGNFPGRFSGRQFSNSRSEMNVSTLELGDSALYLCASSTSLHPSEQYFGPGTRLTVT.

CDR3 region: CASSPQRGANEQYF. CDR3 nucleotides: TGTGCCAGCAGCCCTCAACGGGGGGCGAACGAGCAGTACTTC. The chain carries TRBV5-6 and TRBJ2-7, with D tentatively TRBD2 (7 bases). The length of the CDR3 is 14 residues. Per germline, CDR1 SGHDT and CDR2 YYEEEE. V gave up 4 bases and J gave up 5 bases, with 16 bases separating them.

The chain combines TRBV6-5 with TRBJ2-1, with D uncertain. The germline gives CDR1 MNHEY, CDR2 SVGAGI. The V gene lost 6 bases and the J gene lost 5 bases, with 5 bases spanning the gap. CDR3 length equals 11 residues. The CDR3 bases are TGTGCCAGCAGCCTAAACAATGAGCAGTTCTTC. Its protein is CASSLNNEQFF.

This chain links TRBV6-1 with TRBJ1-4; D is perhaps TRBD1 (5 bases). V was clipped by 3 bases and J by 8 bases, with 10 bases between them. This CDR3 has 13 residues. CDR1 and CDR2 (germline): MNHNS, SASEGT. CDR3 nucleotides: TGTGCCAGCAGTGAGGTCAGGGAAGAAAAACTGTTTTTT. Translation: CASSEVREEKLFF.

The chain combines TRBV7-9 with TRBJ1-1; D may be TRBD1 (5 bases). The CDR3 extends over 15 amino acids. The V and J ends lost 1 base and 7 bases respectively, with 16 bases between them. Germline V lookup: CDR1 SEHNR, CDR2 FQNEAQ (reference sequence). The CDR3 loop reads CASSLDAAREGEAFF. CDR3 DNA sequence: TGTGCCAGCAGCTTAGATGCGGCCAGGGAGGGTGAAGCTTTCTTT.

The gene calls are TRBV4-1 and TRBJ2-1; 10 positions agree with TRBD2. The germline V gene encodes CDR1 MGHRA and CDR2 YSYEKL. The trim removed 0 bases at V and 9 bases at J, leaving 2 bases unmatched. This CDR3 spans 14 amino acids. CDR3 sequence: CASSQDPSGGEQFF. The CDR3 nucleotides are TGCGCCAGCAGCCAAGACCCTAGCGGGGGTGAGCAGTTCTTC.

The CDR3 region is CASSLRVGRDQPQHF. Written as DNA, the CDR3 is TGTGCCAGCAGTTTGAGGGTCGGGCGGGACCAGCCCCAGCATTTT. The rearrangement links TRBV27 to TRBJ1-5, with a weak D call TRBD1 (5 bases). Trimming cost V 3 bases and J 7 bases, with 16 bases left between them. This CDR3 contains 15 residues. Germline CDR1 reads MNHEY; CDR2 reads SMNVEV (reference sequence).

The rearrangement joins TRBV4-1 to TRBJ1-1, with 8 nucleotides matching TRBD1. V trimming: 4 bases; J trimming: 6 bases; junction bases outside the gene matches: 7. The CDR3 runs 14 residues. Germline-derived CDR1 and CDR2 are MGHRA and YSYEKL. CDR3 nucleotides: TGCGCCAGCAGCCCCCCCGGGACAGGTGCTGAAGCTTTCTTT. Its translation: CASSPPGTGAEAFF.

This clone was detected only once. CDR3 nucleotide sequence: TGTGCCAGCTCACCACGCGTCCCGGGACAGGGTTCGGCCGAGCAGTACTTC. It codes for CASSPRVPGQGSAEQYF. The chain combines TRBV18 with TRBJ2-7, with 9 positions matching TRBD1. The CDR3 consists of 17 residues. V lost 1 base to trimming and J lost 6 bases; unmatched junction nucleotides: 13. Germline CDR1 and CDR2: KGHSH and LQKENI.

This chain uses TRBV29-1 with TRBJ1-1, with D perhaps TRBD1 (6 bases). Trimming shortened V by 2 bases and J by 5 bases, and 18 bases separated the two germline ends. The CDR3 loop spans 15 amino acids. From germline, CDR1 is SQVTM and CDR2 ANQGSEA. CDR3 residues: CSVEYRGFSITEAFF. The CDR3 nucleotides are TGCAGCGTTGAATATAGGGGGTTTTCTATTACTGAAGCTTTCTTT.

J is TRBJ1-5 and V is TRBV27; weak D call: TRBD1 (5 bases). Germline V lookup: CDR1 MNHEY, CDR2 SMNVEV (reference sequence). The CDR3 spans 15 residues. Trimming took off 5 bases at V and 3 bases at J, with 14 bases between the two ends. The CDR3 DNA reads as TGTGCCAGCAGTGGAGGGGCTACGGACAATCAGCCCCAGCATTTT. Translating it yields CASSGGATDNQPQHF.

The chain has TRBV5-4 and TRBJ1-6, with unresolved D. The CDR3 spans 13 residues. Trimming stripped 0 bases from V and 8 bases from J, with 6 bases between. In germline, CDR1 is SGHNT, CDR2 YYREEE (reference sequence). The CDR3 nucleotides read TGTGCCAGCAGCTTGGATAACTATTCACCCCTCCACTTT. It is translated as CASSLDNYSPLHF.

The J gene is TRBJ1-3, the V gene TRBV30, with 10 bases fitting TRBD1. J was trimmed by 4 bases and V by 1 base; bases with no gene match: 4. Germline-derived CDR1 and CDR2 are GTSNPN and SVGIG (reference sequence). The CDR3 loop spans 15 amino acids. CDR3 sequence reads: CAWSGDRGVGNTIYF. CDR3 DNA sequence: TGTGCCTGGAGTGGGGACAGGGGCGTCGGAAACACCATATATTTT.

This chain connects TRBV6-1 to TRBJ1-3; D call uncertain. CDR3 length: 16 residues. The germline CDR1 and CDR2 sequences are MNHNS and SASEGT. Trimming cost V 0 bases and J 4 bases, with 13 bases left between them. The CDR3 spells CASSEAQSRRGNTIYF. The CDR3, as DNA: TGTGCCAGCAGTGAAGCGCAGTCCCGAAGAGGAAACACCATATATTTT.

This clone was seen just once. The V and J genes are TRBV7-9 and TRBJ1-5; the D gene is possibly TRBD1 (5 bases). The CDR3 length is 15 residues. The V end was cut by 3 bases, the J end by 2 bases, with 11 bases between. Germline-derived CDR1 and CDR2 are SEHNR and FQNEAQ (reference sequence). The CDR3 protein is CASSFTGGGNQPQHF. The CDR3 nucleotides are TGTGCCAGCAGCTTCACGGGGGGGGGCAATCAGCCCCAGCATTTT. Full variable domain (missing parts from reference TRBV7-9 and TRBJ1-5): DTGVSQNPRHKITKRGQNVTFRCDPISEHNRLYWYRQTLGQGPEFLTYFQNEAQLEKSRLLSDRFSAERPKGSFSTLEIQRTEQGDSAMYLCASSFTGGGNQPQHFGDGTRLSIL.